The 9 T cell receptor beta chains reported below all come from one sample, sequenced in a study of blood T cell repertoires in COVID-19. TCRdb's table, derived via immunoSEQ multiplex PCR, lists solely in-frame clones and lacks some. The sample carries some 70,000 clones, 80% to 85% recorded once. The specimen was peripheral blood. These receptors were taken from a woman in her fifties or sixties with acute or convalescent COVID-19.

This clone has a single count. The rearrangement links TRBV5-1 to TRBJ2-3; 11 bases map to TRBD2. The V and J ends lost 4 bases and 0 bases, in that order; junction bases with no gene match: 7. The CDR3 has 17 amino acids. Germline V CDR1 and CDR2: SGHRS, YFSETQ. CDR3 region: CASSASGGSSSTDTQYF. CDR3 bases: TGCGCCAGCAGCGCTAGCGGGGGGTCTTCTAGCACAGATACGCAGTATTTT.

The rearrangement uses TRBV5-6 and TRBJ1-2, with 11 bases aligning to TRBD1. The germline V gene has CDR1 SGHDT and CDR2 YYEEEE. V gave up 4 bases and J gave up 5 bases; unmatched junction bases: 10. The CDR3 has 16 amino acids. CDR3 DNA: TGTGCCAGCAGCACCAGGGGACAGGGGGTCCGTTATGGCTACACCTTC. Translation: CASSTRGQGVRYGYTF. Based on the CDR3 plus reference TRBV5-6 and TRBJ1-2, the full variable domain is DAGVTQSPTHLIKTRGQQVTLRCSPKSGHDTVSWYQQALGQGPQFIFQYYEEEERQRGNFPDRFSGHQFPNYSSELNVNALLLGDSALYLCASSTRGQGVRYGYTFGSGTRLTVV.

This chain links TRBV5-1 with TRBJ2-3; 12 bases align to TRBD2. From germline, CDR1 is SGHRS and CDR2 YFSETQ. The CDR3 is made up of 17 amino acids. The V and J ends lost 1 base and 5 bases, in that order; junction bases with no gene match: 8. For the CDR3, the DNA is TGCGCCAGCAGCTTGACTCCTAGCGGGGGGGCGATAGATACGCAGTATTTT. This gives the protein CASSLTPSGGAIDTQYF.

The chain employs TRBV24-1 and TRBJ1-1; the D gene is possibly TRBD1 (5 bases). Trimming cost V 4 bases and J 6 bases, with 11 bases left between them. Germline V lookup: CDR1 KGHDR, CDR2 SFDVKD. The CDR3 spans 13 residues. CDR3: CATSEPGLAEAFF. DNA of the CDR3: TGTGCCACCAGTGAACCAGGGTTAGCTGAAGCTTTCTTT.

The chain is built from TRBV20-1 and TRBJ2-5, with a possible D match to TRBD2 (6 bases). The V end lost 3 bases, the J end lost 3 bases, and 11 bases lay between the germline ends. Germline lookup yields CDR1 DFQATT and CDR2 SNEGSKA (reference sequence). This CDR3 has 13 residues. CDR3 loop: CSASRGKEETQYF. CDR3 nucleotide sequence: TGCAGTGCTAGTCGGGGGAAGGAAGAGACCCAGTACTTC.

The chain is built from TRBV18 and TRBJ1-2; TRBD1 might be the D (6 bases). The germline gives CDR1 KGHSH, CDR2 LQKENI. Deletions cut 6 bases from V and 1 base from J, with 15 bases between. This CDR3 is built from 15 residues. The DNA of the CDR3 is TGTGCCAGCTCCCCGAAGACAGGAAATAACTATGGCTACACCTTC. Translating it yields CASSPKTGNNYGYTF.

V and J are TRBV5-1 and TRBJ2-2; TRBD2 might be the D (6 bases). Germline values: CDR1 SGHRS, CDR2 YFSETQ. The V end was cut by 4 bases, the J end by 0 bases, with 10 bases between. The CDR3 consists of 15 residues. The DNA for the CDR3 is TGCGCCAGCAGCAGGGACTTTTCGAACACCGGGGAGCTGTTTTTT. Protein: CASSRDFSNTGELFF.

The chain joins TRBV10-1 to TRBJ1-1, with 9 bases identical to TRBD1. CDR1 is WNHNN, CDR2 SYGVQD, per germline (reference sequence). The CDR3 is made up of 13 amino acids. The V and J ends lost 6 bases and 6 bases, in that order; junction bases with no gene match: 5. CDR3 protein: CASSERTGAEAFF. CDR3 bases: TGCGCCAGCAGCGAGAGGACAGGGGCTGAAGCTTTCTTT.

The chain uses TRBV4-2 and TRBJ1-2; 7 nucleotides align to TRBD1. Germline CDR1 reads LGHNA; CDR2 reads YNFKEQ. The J segment lost 4 bases and the V segment lost 3 bases, leaving 20 bases of the junction unmatched. The CDR3 is made up of 19 amino acids. CDR3 sequence (DNA): TGTGCCAGCAGCCAGGAGGATAGGACAGGTTCCTTGCGGGGCTATGGCTACACCTTC. It translates to CASSQEDRTGSLRGYGYTF.